The sequence of this T cell receptor beta chain was determined in a study of cytomegalovirus exposure and HLA in healthy donors. General study results and limits: Accurate prediction of HLA-A and HLA-B alleles (for most subjects) was reportedly achieved from TCR beta sequences. Several of the most significant clusters were apparently associated with common viral pathogens in a later analysis. A missense DCLRE1C variant was associated with V- and J-gene trimming of TCR beta chains in a later analysis, and an independent cohort replicated the association.

The PCR ran on 60 Vbeta and 13 Jbeta primers. Data came from immunoSEQ multiplex PCR; TCRdb stores just in-frame clones and leaves some out. The table shows some 84,000 clones, with 63% occurring only once. Donors in the study were healthy people who gave bone marrow. This CDR3 spans 11 amino acids. V lost 3 bases to trimming and J lost 4 bases, with 3 bases between them. Germline values: CDR1 LNHDA, CDR2 SQIVND (reference sequence). With regard to this clone: Its antigen is currently unknown.

Specimen: PBMCs. This clonotype was obtained from a woman between 40 and 50 years old in good health and CMV-seropositive. This rearrangement joins TRBV19 to TRBJ1-1; D remains ambiguous. CDR3 DNA sequence: TGTGCCAGTAGTATCGTCACTGAAGCTTTCTTT. Translating it yields CASSIVTEAFF. Looking up the rest from reference TRBV19 and TRBJ1-1 gives the full variable domain: DGGITQSPKYLFRKEGQNVTLSCEQNLNHDAMYWYRQDPGQGLRLIYYSQIVNDFQKGDIAEGYSVSREKKESFPLTVTSAQKNPTAFYLCASSIVTEAFFGQGTRLTVV.